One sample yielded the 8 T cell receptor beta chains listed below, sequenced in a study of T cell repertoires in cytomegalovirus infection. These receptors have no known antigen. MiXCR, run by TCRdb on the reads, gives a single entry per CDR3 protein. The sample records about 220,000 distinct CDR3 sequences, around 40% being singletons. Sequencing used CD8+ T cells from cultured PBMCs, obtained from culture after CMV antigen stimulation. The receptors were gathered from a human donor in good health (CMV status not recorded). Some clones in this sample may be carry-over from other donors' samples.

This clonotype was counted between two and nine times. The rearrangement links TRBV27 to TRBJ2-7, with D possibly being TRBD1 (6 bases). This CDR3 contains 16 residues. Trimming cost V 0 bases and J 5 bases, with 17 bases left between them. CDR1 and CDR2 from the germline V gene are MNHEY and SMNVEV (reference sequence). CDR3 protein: CASSLSKGESGNEQYF. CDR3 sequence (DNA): TGTGCCAGCAGTTTATCAAAGGGGGAAAGCGGTAACGAGCAGTACTTC.

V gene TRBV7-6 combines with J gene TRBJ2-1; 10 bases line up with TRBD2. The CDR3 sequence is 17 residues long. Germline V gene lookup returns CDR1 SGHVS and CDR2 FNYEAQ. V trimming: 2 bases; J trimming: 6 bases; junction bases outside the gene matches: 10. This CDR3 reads CASSLMAPGLAINEQFF. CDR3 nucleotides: TGTGCCAGCAGCTTAATGGCCCCGGGACTAGCGATCAATGAGCAGTTCTTC.

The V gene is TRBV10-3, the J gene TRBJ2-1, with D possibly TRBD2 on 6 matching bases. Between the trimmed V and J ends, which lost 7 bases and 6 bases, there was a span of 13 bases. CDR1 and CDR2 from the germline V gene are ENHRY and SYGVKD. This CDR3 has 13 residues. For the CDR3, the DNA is TGTGCCATCAAGGGACTCTTATTCAATGAGCAGTTCTTC. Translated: CAIKGLLFNEQFF.

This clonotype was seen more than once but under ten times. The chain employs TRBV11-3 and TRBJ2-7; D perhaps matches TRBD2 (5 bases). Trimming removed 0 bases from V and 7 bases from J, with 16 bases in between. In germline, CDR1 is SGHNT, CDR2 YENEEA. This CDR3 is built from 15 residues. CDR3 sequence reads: CASSLDSKPTGEQYF. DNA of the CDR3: TGTGCCAGCAGCTTAGACTCGAAACCCACGGGGGAGCAGTACTTC.

The CDR3 loop is CASSGWGREFTNTEAFF. CDR3 DNA: TGTGCCAGCAGTGGCTGGGGCAGGGAATTTACGAACACTGAAGCTTTCTTT. This chain joins TRBV27 and TRBJ1-1; perhaps TRBD1 as D (5 bases). V lost 5 bases and J 1 base, leaving 20 bases between the germline ends. Looked up from germline, CDR1 is MNHEY and CDR2 is SMNVEV (reference sequence). CDR3 size: 17 residues.

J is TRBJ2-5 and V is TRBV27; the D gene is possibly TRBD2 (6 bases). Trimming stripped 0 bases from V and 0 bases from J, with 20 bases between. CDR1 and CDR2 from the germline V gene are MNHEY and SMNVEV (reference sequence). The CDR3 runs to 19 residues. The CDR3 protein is CASSLSGGIRVPDQETQYF. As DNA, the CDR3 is TGTGCCAGCAGTTTATCGGGGGGTATCCGCGTGCCTGACCAAGAGACCCAGTACTTC.

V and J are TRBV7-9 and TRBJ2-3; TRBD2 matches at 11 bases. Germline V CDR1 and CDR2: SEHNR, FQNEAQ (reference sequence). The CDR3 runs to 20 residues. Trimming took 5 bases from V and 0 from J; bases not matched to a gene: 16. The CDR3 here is CASSDGASGGKTPSTDTQYF. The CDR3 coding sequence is TGTGCCAGCAGCGACGGGGCTAGCGGGGGGAAAACCCCTAGCACAGATACGCAGTATTTT.

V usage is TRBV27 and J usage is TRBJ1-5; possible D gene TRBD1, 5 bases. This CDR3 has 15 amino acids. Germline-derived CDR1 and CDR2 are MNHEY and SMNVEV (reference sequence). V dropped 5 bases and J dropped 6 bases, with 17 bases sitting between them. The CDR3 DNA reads TGTGCCAGCAGTCGCTCAGGGTTTACCAGTCAGCCCCAGCATTTT. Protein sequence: CASSRSGFTSQPQHF.